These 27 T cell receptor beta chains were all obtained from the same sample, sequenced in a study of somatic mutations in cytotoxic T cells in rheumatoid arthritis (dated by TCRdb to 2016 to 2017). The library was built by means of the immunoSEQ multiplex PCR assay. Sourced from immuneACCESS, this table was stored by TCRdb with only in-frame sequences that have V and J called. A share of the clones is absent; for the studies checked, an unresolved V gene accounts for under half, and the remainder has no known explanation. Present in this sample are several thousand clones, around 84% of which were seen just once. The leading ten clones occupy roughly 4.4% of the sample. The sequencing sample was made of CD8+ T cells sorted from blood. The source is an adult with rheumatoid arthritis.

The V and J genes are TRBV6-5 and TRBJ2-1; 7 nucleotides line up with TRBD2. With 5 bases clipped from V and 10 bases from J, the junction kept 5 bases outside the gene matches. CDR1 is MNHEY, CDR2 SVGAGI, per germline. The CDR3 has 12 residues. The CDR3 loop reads CASSHGTNEQFF. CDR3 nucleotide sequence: TGTGCCAGCAGTCACGGGACTAACGAGCAGTTCTTC.

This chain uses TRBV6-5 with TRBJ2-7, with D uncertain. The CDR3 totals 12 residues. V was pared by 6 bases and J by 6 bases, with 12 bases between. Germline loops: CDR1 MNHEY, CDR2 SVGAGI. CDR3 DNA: TGTGCCAGCAGGTCCTATTTGGCCGAGCAGTACTTC. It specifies CASRSYLAEQYF.

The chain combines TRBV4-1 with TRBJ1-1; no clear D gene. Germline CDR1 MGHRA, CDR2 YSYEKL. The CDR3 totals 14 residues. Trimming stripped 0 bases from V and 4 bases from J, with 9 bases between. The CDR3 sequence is CASSQEAHGTEAFF. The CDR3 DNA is TGCGCCAGCAGCCAAGAGGCCCATGGCACTGAAGCTTTCTTT.

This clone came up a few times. Written as DNA, the CDR3 is TGTGCCAGCAGTCCGGGGTATGAGCAGTTCTTC. Protein sequence: CASSPGYEQFF. This chain joins TRBV14 and TRBJ2-1; tentative D call: TRBD2 (5 bases). This CDR3 spans 11 amino acids. Trimming took off 6 bases at V and 8 bases at J, with 8 bases between the two ends. The V gene's germline CDR1 is SGHDN and CDR2 FVKESK.

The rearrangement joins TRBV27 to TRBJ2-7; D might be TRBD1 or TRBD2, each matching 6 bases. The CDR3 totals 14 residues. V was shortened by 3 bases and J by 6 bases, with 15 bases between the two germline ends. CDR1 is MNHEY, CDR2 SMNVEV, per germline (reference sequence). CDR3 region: CASSFRGRMVEQYF. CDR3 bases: TGTGCCAGCAGTTTTCGGGGGCGGATGGTCGAGCAGTACTTC.

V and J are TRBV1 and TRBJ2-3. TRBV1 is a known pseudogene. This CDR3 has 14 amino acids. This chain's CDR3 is CTSSQDRSTDTQYF. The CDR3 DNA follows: TGCACCAGCAGCCAAGATCGCAGCACAGATACGCAGTATTTT.

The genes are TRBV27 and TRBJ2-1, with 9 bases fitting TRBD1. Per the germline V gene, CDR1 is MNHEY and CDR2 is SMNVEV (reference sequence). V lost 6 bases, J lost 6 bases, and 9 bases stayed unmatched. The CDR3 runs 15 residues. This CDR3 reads CASRWDREFRNEQFF. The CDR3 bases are TGTGCCAGCAGATGGGACAGGGAGTTTCGCAATGAGCAGTTCTTC.

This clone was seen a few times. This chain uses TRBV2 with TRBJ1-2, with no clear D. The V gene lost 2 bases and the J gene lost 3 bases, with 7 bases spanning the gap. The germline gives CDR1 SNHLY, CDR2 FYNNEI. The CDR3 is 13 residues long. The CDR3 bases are TGTGCCAGCAGTGAAACGGGGTACTATGGCTACACCTTC. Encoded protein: CASSETGYYGYTF.

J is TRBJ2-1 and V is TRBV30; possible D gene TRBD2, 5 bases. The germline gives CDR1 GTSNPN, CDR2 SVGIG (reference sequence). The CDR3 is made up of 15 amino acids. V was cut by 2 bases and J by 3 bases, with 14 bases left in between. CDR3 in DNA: TGTGCCTGGAGTCCGCCCGAGCGGAGCTACAATGAGCAGTTCTTC. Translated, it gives CAWSPPERSYNEQFF. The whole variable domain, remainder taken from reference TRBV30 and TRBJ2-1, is SQTIHQWPATLVQPVGSPLSLECTVEGTSNPNLYWYRQAAGRGLQLLFYSVGIGQISSEVPQNLSASRPQDRQFILSSKKLLLSDSGFYLCAWSPPERSYNEQFFGPGTRLTVL.

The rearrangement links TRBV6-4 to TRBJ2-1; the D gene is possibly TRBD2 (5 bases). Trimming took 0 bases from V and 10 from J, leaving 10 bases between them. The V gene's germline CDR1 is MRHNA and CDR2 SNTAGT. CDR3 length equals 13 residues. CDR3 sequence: CASSDSEREEQFF. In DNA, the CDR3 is TGTGCCAGCAGTGACTCTGAGAGGGAGGAGCAGTTCTTC.

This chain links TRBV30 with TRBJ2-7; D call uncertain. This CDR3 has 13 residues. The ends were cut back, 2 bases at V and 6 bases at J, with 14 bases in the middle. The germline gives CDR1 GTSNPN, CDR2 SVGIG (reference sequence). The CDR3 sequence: CAWSLTSRVEQYF. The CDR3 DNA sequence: TGTGCCTGGAGTCTGACCTCAAGGGTCGAGCAGTACTTC.

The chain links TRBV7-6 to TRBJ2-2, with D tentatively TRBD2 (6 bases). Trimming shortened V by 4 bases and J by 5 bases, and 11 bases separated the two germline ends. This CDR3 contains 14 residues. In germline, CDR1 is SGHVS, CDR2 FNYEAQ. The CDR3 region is CASSSSSDTGELFF. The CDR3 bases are TGTGCCAGCAGCTCTTCTAGCGATACCGGGGAGCTGTTTTTT. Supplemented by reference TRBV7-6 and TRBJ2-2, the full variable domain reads GAGVSQSPRYKVTKRGQDVALRCDPISGHVSLYWYRQALGQGPEFLTYFNYEAQQDKSGLPNDRFSAERPEGSISTLTIQRTEQRDSAMYRCASSSSSDTGELFFGEGSRLTVL.

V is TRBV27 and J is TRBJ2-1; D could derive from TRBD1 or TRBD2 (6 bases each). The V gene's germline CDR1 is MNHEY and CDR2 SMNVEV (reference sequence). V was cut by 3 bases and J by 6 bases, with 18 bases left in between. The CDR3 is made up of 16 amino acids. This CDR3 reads CASSFPTSTGINEQFF. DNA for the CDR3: TGTGCCAGCAGTTTCCCAACTAGCACAGGGATCAATGAGCAGTTCTTC.

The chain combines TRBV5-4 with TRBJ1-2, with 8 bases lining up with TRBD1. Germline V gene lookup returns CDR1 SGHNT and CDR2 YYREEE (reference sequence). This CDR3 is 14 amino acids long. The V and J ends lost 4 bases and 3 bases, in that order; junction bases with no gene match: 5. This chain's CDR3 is CASSPTGAYYGYTF. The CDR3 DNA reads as TGTGCCAGCAGCCCGACAGGGGCTTACTATGGCTACACCTTC.

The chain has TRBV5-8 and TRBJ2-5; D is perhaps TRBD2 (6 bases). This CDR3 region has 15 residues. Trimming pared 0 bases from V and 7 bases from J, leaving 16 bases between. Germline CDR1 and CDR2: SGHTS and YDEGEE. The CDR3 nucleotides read TGTGCCAGCAGCTTGGTGGGAGGCTCCCTCGGGACCCAGTACTTC. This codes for CASSLVGGSLGTQYF.

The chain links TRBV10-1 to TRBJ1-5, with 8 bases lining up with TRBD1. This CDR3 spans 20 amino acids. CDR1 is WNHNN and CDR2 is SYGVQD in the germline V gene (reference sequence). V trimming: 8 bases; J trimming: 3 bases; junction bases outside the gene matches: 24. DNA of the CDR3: TGCGCCAGCTCCAGGACAGGGTCACCACGTATCCTCATACCCAATCAGCCCCAGCATTTT. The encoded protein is CASSRTGSPRILIPNQPQHF.

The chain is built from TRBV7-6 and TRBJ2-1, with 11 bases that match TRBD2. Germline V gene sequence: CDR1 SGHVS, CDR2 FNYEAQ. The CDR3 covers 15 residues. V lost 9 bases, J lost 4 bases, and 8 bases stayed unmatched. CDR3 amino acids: CASALGTSGYNEQFF. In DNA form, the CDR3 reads TGTGCCAGTGCCCTTGGGACTAGCGGATACAATGAGCAGTTCTTC. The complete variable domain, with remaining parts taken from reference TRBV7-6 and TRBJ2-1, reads GAGVSQSPRYKVTKRGQDVALRCDPISGHVSLYWYRQALGQGPEFLTYFNYEAQQDKSGLPNDRFSAERPEGSISTLTIQRTEQRDSAMYRCASALGTSGYNEQFFGPGTRLTVL.

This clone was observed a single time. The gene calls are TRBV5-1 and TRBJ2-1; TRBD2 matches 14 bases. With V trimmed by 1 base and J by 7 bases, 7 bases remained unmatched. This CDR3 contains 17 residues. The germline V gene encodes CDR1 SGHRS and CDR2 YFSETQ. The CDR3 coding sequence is TGCGCCAGCAGCTTGATGGGACTAGCGGGGGCGGGTAATGAGCAGTTCTTC. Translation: CASSLMGLAGAGNEQFF.

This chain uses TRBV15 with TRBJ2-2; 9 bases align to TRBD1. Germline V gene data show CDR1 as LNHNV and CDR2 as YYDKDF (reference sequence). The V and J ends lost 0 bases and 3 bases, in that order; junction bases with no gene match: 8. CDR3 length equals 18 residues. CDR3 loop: CATSRDLITGGYTGELFF. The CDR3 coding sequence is TGTGCCACCAGCAGAGATCTGATTACAGGGGGCTACACCGGGGAGCTGTTTTTT.

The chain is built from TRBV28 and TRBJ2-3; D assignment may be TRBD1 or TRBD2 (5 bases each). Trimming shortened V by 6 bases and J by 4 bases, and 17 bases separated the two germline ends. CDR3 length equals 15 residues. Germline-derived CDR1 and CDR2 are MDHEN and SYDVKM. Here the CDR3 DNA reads TGTGCCAGCAGGCCCCGGGACCACCTGGCAGATACGCAGTATTTT. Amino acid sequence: CASRPRDHLADTQYF.

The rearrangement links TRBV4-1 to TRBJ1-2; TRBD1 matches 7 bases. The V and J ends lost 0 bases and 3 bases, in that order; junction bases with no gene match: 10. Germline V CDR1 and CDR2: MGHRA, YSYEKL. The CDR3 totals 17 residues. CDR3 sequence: CASSQDEYRTGYYGYTF. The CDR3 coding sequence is TGCGCCAGCAGCCAAGATGAATATAGGACAGGCTACTATGGCTACACCTTC.

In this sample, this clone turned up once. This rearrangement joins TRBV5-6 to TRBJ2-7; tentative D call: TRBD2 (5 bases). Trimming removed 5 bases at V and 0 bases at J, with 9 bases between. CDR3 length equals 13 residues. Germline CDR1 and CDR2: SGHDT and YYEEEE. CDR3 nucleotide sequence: TGTGCCAGCAGTTACGGGGTCTCCTACGAGCAGTACTTC. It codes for CASSYGVSYEQYF.

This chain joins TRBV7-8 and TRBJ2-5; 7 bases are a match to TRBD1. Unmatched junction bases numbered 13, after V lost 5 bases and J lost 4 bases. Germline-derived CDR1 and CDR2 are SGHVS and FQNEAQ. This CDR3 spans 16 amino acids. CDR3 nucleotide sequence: TGTGCCAGCAGCCTAGGACAGGCTCACCTTGGAGAGACCCAGTACTTC. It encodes CASSLGQAHLGETQYF.

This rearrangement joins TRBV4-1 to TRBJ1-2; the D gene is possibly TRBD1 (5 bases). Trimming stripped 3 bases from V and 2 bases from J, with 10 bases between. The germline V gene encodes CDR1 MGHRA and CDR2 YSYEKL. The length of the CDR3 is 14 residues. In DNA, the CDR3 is TGCGCCAGCAGCCATGGCAGGGTAAACTATGGCTACACCTTC. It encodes CASSHGRVNYGYTF.

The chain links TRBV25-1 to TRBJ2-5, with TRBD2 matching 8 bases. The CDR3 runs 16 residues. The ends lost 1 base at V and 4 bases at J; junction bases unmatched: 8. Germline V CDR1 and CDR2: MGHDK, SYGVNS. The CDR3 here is CASSELRNSGAETQYF. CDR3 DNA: TGTGCCAGCAGTGAATTGCGGAATAGCGGGGCAGAGACCCAGTACTTC.

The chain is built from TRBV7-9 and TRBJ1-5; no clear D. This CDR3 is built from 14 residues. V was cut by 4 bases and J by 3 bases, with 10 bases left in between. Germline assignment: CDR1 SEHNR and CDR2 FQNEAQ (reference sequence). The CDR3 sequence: CASSSGGDNQPQHF. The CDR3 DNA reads TGTGCCAGCAGCTCTGGAGGAGACAATCAGCCCCAGCATTTT.

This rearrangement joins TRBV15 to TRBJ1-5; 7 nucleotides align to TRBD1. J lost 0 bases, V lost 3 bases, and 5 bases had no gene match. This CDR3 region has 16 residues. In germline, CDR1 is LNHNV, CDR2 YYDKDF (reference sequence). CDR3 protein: CATSRGRGYSNQPQHF. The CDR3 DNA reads TGTGCCACCAGCAGGGGCAGGGGGTATAGCAATCAGCCCCAGCATTTT.